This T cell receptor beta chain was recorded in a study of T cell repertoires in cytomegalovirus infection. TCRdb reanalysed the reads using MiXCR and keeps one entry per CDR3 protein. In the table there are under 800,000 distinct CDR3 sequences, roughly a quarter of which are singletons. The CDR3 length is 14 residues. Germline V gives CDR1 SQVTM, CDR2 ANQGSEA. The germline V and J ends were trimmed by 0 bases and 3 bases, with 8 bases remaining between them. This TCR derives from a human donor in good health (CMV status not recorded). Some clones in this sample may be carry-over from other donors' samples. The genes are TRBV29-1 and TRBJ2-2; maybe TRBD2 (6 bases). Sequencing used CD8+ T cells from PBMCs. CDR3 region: CSVEDWGDTGELFF. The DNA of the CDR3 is TGCAGCGTTGAAGATTGGGGGGACACCGGGGAGCTGTTTTTT.